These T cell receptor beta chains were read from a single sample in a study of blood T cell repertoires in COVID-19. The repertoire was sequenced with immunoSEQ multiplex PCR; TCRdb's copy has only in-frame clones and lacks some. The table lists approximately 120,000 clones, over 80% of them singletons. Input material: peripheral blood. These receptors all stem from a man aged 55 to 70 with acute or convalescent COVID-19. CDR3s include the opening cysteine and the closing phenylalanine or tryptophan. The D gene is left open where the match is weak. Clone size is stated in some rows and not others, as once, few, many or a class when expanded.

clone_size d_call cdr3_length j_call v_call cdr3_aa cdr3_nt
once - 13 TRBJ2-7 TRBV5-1 CASSLTGSVEQYF TGCGCCAGCAGCCTAACAGGGAGCGTCGAGCAGTACTTC
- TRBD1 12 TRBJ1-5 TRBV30 CALDRDNQPQHF TGTGCCCTCGACAGGGACAATCAGCCCCAGCATTTT
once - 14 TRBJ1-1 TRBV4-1 CASSRAGGDTEAFF TGCGCCAGCAGCCGGGCCGGCGGGGATACTGAAGCTTTCTTT
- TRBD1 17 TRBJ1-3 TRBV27 CASRSLGTGINPNTIYF TGTGCCAGCAGGTCTCTCGGGACAGGCATTAATCCAAACACCATATATTTT
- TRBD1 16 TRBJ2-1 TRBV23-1 CASSQFWDRPNNEQFF TGCGCCAGCAGTCAATTCTGGGACAGGCCTAACAATGAGCAGTTCTTC
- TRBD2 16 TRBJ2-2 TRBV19 CASTGLAGGRTGELFF TGTGCCAGTACTGGGCTAGCGGGAGGCCGGACCGGGGAGCTGTTTTTT
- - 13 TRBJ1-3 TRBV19 CASTRRSGNTIYF TGTGCCAGTACACGGAGATCTGGAAACACCATATATTTT
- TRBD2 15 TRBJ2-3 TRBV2 CASSEAETSGSRRYF TGTGCCAGCAGTGAAGCGGAGACTAGCGGGTCCAGGCGGTATTTT
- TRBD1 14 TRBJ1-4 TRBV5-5 CASSLRQGGEKLFF TGTGCCAGCAGCTTGAGACAGGGGGGTGAAAAACTGTTTTTT
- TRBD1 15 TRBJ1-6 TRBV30 CAWSVRQGARAPLHF TGTGCCTGGAGTGTAAGACAGGGGGCTAGGGCACCCCTCCACTTT
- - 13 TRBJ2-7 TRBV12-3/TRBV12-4 CASSEQALGEQYF TGTGCCAGCAGCGAACAGGCGTTGGGGGAGCAGTACTTC
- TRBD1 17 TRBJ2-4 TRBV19 CASSKQGVSVAKNIQYF TGTGCCAGTAGTAAACAGGGGGTATCAGTAGCCAAAAACATTCAGTACTTC
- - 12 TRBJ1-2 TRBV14 CASSLLGRGYTF TGTGCCAGCAGCCTTCTAGGAAGGGGCTACACCTTC
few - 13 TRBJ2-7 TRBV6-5 CASSQDISYEQYF TGTGCCAGCAGCCAAGACATATCCTACGAGCAGTACTTC
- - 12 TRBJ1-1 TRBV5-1 CASSLGQGEAFF TGCGCCAGCAGCTTGGGGCAGGGAGAAGCTTTCTTT
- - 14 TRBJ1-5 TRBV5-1 CASSPAGSNQPQHF TGCGCCAGCAGCCCCGCGGGATCCAATCAGCCCCAGCATTTT
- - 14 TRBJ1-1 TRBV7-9 CASSFHAGETEAFF TGTGCCAGCAGCTTTCATGCAGGGGAGACTGAAGCTTTCTTT
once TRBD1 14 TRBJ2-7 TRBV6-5 CASNPPTGIYEQYF TGTGCCAGCAACCCACCGACAGGGATTTACGAGCAGTACTTC
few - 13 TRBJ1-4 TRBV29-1 CSACGQTNEKLFF TGCAGCGCTTGCGGACAGACTAATGAAAAACTGTTTTTT
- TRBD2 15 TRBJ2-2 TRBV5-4 CASSLSGRITGELFF TGTGCCAGCAGCTTGAGCGGGAGAATCACCGGGGAGCTGTTTTTT
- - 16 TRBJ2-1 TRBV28 CASSLKTSWKMVEQFF TGTGCCAGCAGTTTAAAGACTAGTTGGAAAATGGTTGAGCAGTTCTTC
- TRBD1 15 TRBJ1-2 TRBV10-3 CAISGQGGHSYGYTF TGTGCCATCAGTGGACAGGGTGGTCATAGCTATGGCTACACCTTC
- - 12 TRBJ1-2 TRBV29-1 CSVGAFNYGYTF TGCAGCGTAGGGGCTTTCAACTATGGCTACACCTTC
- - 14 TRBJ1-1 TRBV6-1 CASSEMTANTEAFF TGTGCCAGCAGTGAAATGACAGCGAACACTGAAGCTTTCTTT
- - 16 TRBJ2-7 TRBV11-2 CASSQSGGSRGYEQYF TGTGCCAGCAGCCAGTCCGGAGGCTCACGAGGCTACGAGCAGTACTTC
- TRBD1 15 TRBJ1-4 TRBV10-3 CAISEFGQGDEKLFF TGTGCCATCAGTGAGTTTGGACAGGGGGATGAAAAACTGTTTTTT
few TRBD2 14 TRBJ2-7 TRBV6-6 CASSSTSVTYEQYF TGTGCCAGCAGTTCGACTAGCGTCACCTACGAGCAGTACTTC
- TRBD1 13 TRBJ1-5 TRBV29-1 CSVRDSLNQPQHF TGCAGCGTCAGGGACAGCCTCAATCAGCCCCAGCATTTT
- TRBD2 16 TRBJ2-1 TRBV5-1 CASSWGLAGVYNEQFF TGCGCCAGCAGCTGGGGACTAGCGGGAGTCTACAATGAGCAGTTCTTC
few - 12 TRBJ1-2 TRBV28 CASSLPGDGYTF TGTGCCAGCAGTTTGCCCGGGGATGGCTACACCTTC
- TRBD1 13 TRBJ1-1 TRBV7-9 CASSSQGVSEAFF TGTGCCAGCAGCTCACAGGGGGTATCTGAAGCTTTCTTT
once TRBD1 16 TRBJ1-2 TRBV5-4 CALGDPTGDENYGYTF TGTGCTCTGGGGGACCCGACAGGGGATGAGAACTATGGCTACACCTTC
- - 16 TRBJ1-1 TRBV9 CASSVVGAGMNTEAFF TGTGCCAGCAGCGTAGTCGGCGCGGGAATGAACACTGAAGCTTTCTTT
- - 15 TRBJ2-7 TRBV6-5 CASSYSLNRPYEQYF TGTGCCAGCAGTTACTCGTTAAACAGACCCTACGAGCAGTACTTC
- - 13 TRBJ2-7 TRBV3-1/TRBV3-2 CASSPMEGTSVYF TGTGCCAGCAGCCCCATGGAGGGTACGAGCGTGTACTTC
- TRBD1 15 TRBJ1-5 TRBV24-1 CATTPGQGANQPQHF TGTGCCACCACCCCGGGACAGGGGGCTAATCAGCCCCAGCATTTT
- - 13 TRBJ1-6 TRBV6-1 CASSEVNESPLHF TGTGCCAGCAGTGAGGTCAACGAGTCACCCCTCCACTTT
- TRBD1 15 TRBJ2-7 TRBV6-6 CASSYPGQGADEQYF TGTGCCAGCAGTTACCCAGGACAGGGGGCTGACGAGCAGTACTTC
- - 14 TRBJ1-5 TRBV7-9 CASSLGGDNQPQHF TGTGCCAGCAGCTTAGGCGGGGACAATCAGCCCCAGCATTTT
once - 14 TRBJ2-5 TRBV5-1 CASSLVLGVETQYF TGCGCCAGCAGCTTGGTTCTAGGCGTGGAGACCCAGTACTTC
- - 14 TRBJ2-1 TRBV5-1 CASSSLGGGDEQFF TGCGCCAGCAGCTCCCTCGGCGGGGGCGATGAGCAGTTCTTC
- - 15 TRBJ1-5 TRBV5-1 CASSSNGAANQPQHF TGCGCCAGCAGCTCGAATGGGGCAGCCAATCAGCCCCAGCATTTT
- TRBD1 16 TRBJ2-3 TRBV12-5 CASGLGRDSSTDTQYF TGTGCTAGTGGTTTGGGCCGGGACAGCAGCACAGATACGCAGTATTTT
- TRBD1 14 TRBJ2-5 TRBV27 CASSRGTGQETQYF TGTGCCAGCAGTCGCGGGACAGGCCAAGAGACCCAGTACTTC
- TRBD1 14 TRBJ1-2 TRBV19 CATAIRDSLYGYTF TGTGCCACTGCCATCCGGGACAGTCTATATGGCTACACCTTC
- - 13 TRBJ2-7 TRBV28 CASRRPGTYEQYF TGTGCCAGCAGGCGCCCGGGGACCTACGAGCAGTACTTC